This TCR beta chain appears in the sequencing data of a study of CD8+CD57+ T cells in acquired aplastic anemia. Findings and caveats of the study: Patients and healthy controls showed no significant CD8+ Simpson's diversity difference.

Ten or more counts support this clonotype. Its antigen is unidentified. The use of genomic DNA as template underpinned the TCR beta VDJ and CDR3 profiling. TCRdb re-analysed the reads in MiXCR, keeping a single row per CDR3 protein. The repertoire holds around 500,000 distinct CDR3 sequences, with 25% to 40% as singletons. Those patients picked for sequencing had displayed CD8+CD57+ cell expansion on flow cytometry. The enrolled patients all had severe acquired aplastic anemia. Patients had not yet gotten any therapy when their blood was taken for sampling. Sequenced material: sorted CD4+, CD8+, or CD8+CD57+ T cells (not recorded which) from PBMCs. This TCR was recovered from a human donor with aplastic anemia.

The CDR3 here is CASSDLADNQPQHF. The CDR3 nucleotides are TGTGCCAGCAGTGATTTGGCCGACAATCAGCCCCAGCATTTT. V gene TRBV2 combines with J gene TRBJ1-5, with D uncertain. V was cut by 3 bases and J by 3 bases, with 9 bases left in between. This CDR3 is 14 amino acids long. Germline V CDR1 and CDR2: SNHLY, FYNNEI.